This T cell receptor (beta chain) is drawn from a study of blood T cells in healthy people across ages. This clonotype showed up just a few times. For the second PCR, which ran for roughly 6 to 12 cycles, a sample-barcoded 5' primer and a J-beta primer mix were used. MiXCR, run by TCRdb on the 5' RACE reads, gives a single entry per CDR3 protein. The table has approximately 360,000 distinct CDR3 sequences, approximately 52% seen once. From germline, CDR1 is LGHDT and CDR2 YNNKEL (reference sequence). The CDR3 spans 15 residues. Trimming removed 0 bases from V and 4 bases from J, with 11 bases in between.

This chain connects TRBV3-1 to TRBJ2-3; D remains unclear. This TCR was recovered from a man between 60 and 70 years old in good health. Sequencing was performed on blood. The CDR3 DNA sequence: TGTGCCAGCAGCCAAGACGGTTTCCGCCCAGATACGCAGTATTTT. Amino acids: CASSQDGFRPDTQYF.